Listed below are T cell receptor beta chains from one sample, sequenced in a study of PD-1 blockade in mismatch repair-deficient tumors. Data came from immunoSEQ multiplex PCR; TCRdb stores just in-frame clones and leaves some out. Of 3,500 to 4,500 clones listed, around 79% are singletons. The material was primary tumor tissue, obtained from a patient treated with pembrolizumab. These TCRs come from an adult with mismatch repair-deficient cancer. Both conserved end residues are part of each CDR3. D genes are given only for firm matches. Some rows mark clone size as missing; the rest say once, few, many or name a class of expanded clone.

V gene: TRBV5-4
J gene: TRBJ1-2
clone size: .
D gene: .
CDR3 DNA: TGTGCCAGCAGCTCTGGGAGCGGTAACTATGGCTACACCTTC
CDR3 protein: CASSSGSGNYGYTF

V gene: TRBV19
J gene: TRBJ1-6
clone size: few
D gene: TRBD1
CDR3 DNA: TGTGCCACCAGACAGGGTCCATCACCCCTCCACTTT
CDR3 protein: CATRQGPSPLHF

V gene: TRBV20-1
J gene: TRBJ2-1
clone size: .
D gene: .
CDR3 DNA: TGCAGTGCCTCCGGTGTGGAGCAGTTCTTC
CDR3 protein: CSASGVEQFF

V gene: TRBV30
J gene: TRBJ1-1
clone size: few
D gene: .
CDR3 DNA: TGTGCCTGTATCCGGGTCTCGAACACTGAAGCTTTCTTT
CDR3 protein: CACIRVSNTEAFF

V gene: TRBV6-6
J gene: TRBJ1-2
clone size: .
D gene: .
CDR3 DNA: TGTGCCAGCAGTTACCGGGACACCTATGGCTACACCTTC
CDR3 protein: CASSYRDTYGYTF

V gene: TRBV25-1
J gene: TRBJ2-2
clone size: few
D gene: .
CDR3 DNA: TGTGCCAGCAGGACAGGTGGGAACACCGGGGAGCTGTTTTTT
CDR3 protein: CASRTGGNTGELFF

V gene: TRBV28
J gene: TRBJ1-2
clone size: .
D gene: TRBD1
CDR3 DNA: TGTGCCAGCAGGGGGACAGGGGAGGTCTATGGCTACACCTTC
CDR3 protein: CASRGTGEVYGYTF

V gene: TRBV28
J gene: TRBJ1-3
clone size: once
D gene: TRBD1
CDR3 DNA: TGTGCCAGCAGGTTAAGCTCCTCGGGACAGGTATCAGAAGGAAACACCATATATTTT
CDR3 protein: CASRLSSSGQVSEGNTIYF

V gene: TRBV9
J gene: TRBJ2-3
clone size: .
D gene: TRBD2
CDR3 DNA: TGTGCCAGCAGCGTAGCTACTAGTAGCGGGATCGGTTTGGATACGCAGTATTTT
CDR3 protein: CASSVATSSGIGLDTQYF

V gene: TRBV5-1
J gene: TRBJ2-1
clone size: .
D gene: TRBD1
CDR3 DNA: TGCGCCAGCAGCTCCGGGACAGGGAACAATGAGCAGTTCTTC
CDR3 protein: CASSSGTGNNEQFF

V gene: TRBV5-1
J gene: TRBJ2-1
clone size: .
D gene: TRBD1
CDR3 DNA: TGCGCCAGCAGCTTGGGGCAGGGGGCTTGGAATGAGCAGTTCTTC
CDR3 protein: CASSLGQGAWNEQFF